These 2 T cell receptor beta chains were all obtained from the same sample, sequenced in a study of cytomegalovirus exposure and HLA in healthy donors. 13 Jbeta primers and 60 Vbeta primers were used for the PCR. The table came from immunoSEQ multiplex PCR; TCRdb's copy has only in-frame clones and leaves some out. The repertoire includes over 90,000 clones, about 69% of them detected once, and 4.5% to 5% sits in the top ten. The sample comprised PBMCs. The receptors shown here come from a human donor in good health.

This clone was detected a few times. The V and J genes are TRBV28 and TRBJ1-5; D gene unclear. The CDR3 sequence is 13 residues long. Trimming removed 5 bases from V and 0 bases from J, with 5 bases in between. CDR1 and CDR2 (germline): MDHEN, SYDVKM. CDR3: CASSPGSNQPQHF. CDR3 bases: TGTGCCAGCAGTCCCGGTAGCAATCAGCCCCAGCATTTT.

This clone showed up just a few times. V usage is TRBV4-1 and J usage is TRBJ2-1, with 7 bases identical to TRBD2. The CDR3 length is 19 residues. Germline V gene data show CDR1 as MGHRA and CDR2 as YSYEKL. Trimming took 1 base from V and 0 from J; bases not matched to a gene: 12. The chain's CDR3 is CASSQVPSGVPSSYNEQFF. The DNA of the CDR3 is TGCGCCAGCAGCCAAGTGCCTAGCGGAGTACCAAGCTCCTACAATGAGCAGTTCTTC.